This T cell receptor (beta chain) came from a study of blood T cell repertoires in COVID-19. Using immunoSEQ multiplex PCR, the repertoire was profiled, and TCRdb retains in-frame clones only, with some absent. The sample carries 180,000 or so clones, about 86% recorded once. This clonotype was obtained from a man in his sixties with acute or convalescent COVID-19. Material: peripheral blood.

CDR3 nucleotide sequence: TGTGCCAGCGGCCCCTGGAGAGGGGGCTACACCTTC. Encoded protein: CASGPWRGGYTF. The chain links TRBV6-5 to TRBJ1-2; no clear D. The CDR3 spans 12 residues. V shed 8 bases and J shed 8 bases, with 15 bases lying between them. The germline gives CDR1 MNHEY, CDR2 SVGAGI.